This TCR beta chain came from a study of blood T cells in healthy people across ages. Study-wide findings and caveats: CMV status of donors was not determined, possibly confounding expanded clonotype changes.

Together with a sample-barcoded 5' primer, a J-beta primer mix was included in a second PCR lasting about 6 to 11 cycles. The template-switch adaptor was a 5' adaptor with 12 random nucleotides. It tagged each cDNA molecule. TCRdb redid the calling of the 5' RACE reads with MiXCR, one entry per CDR3 protein. The sample gives approximately 1.5 million distinct CDR3 sequences, approximately 39% of which show up once; about 4% is in the top ten. Of note for this clonotype: Its matching antigen is unknown. A read error may account for a junction end that differs from germline.

This CDR3 contains 15 residues. CDR1 is MNHNY, CDR2 SVGAGI, per germline (reference sequence). Each sample gave at least 6.5 million isolated PBMCs. The material sequenced was blood. V gene TRBV6-6 combines with J gene TRBJ2-5; D ambiguous. This sequence originates from a woman younger than 35 in good health. This CDR3 is CASRYWRINDNEQYF. DNA for the CDR3: TGTGCCAGCAGATACTGGCGGATAAATGACAATGAGCAGTACTTC.